This T cell receptor beta chain came from a study of blood T cells in healthy people across ages. CDR1 and CDR2 from the germline V gene are MNHEY and SVGAGI. With V trimmed by 10 bases and J by 6 bases, 13 bases remained unmatched. The CDR3 covers 14 residues. Whole-study findings and limits: One million T cells yielded diversity estimates that were considered underestimates.

The use of a sample-barcoded 5' primer and a J-beta primer mix characterized a second PCR of roughly 6 to 11 cycles. TCRdb fed the 5' RACE reads into MiXCR, producing one record per CDR3 protein. The sample yields roughly 2 million distinct CDR3 sequences, around half seen once. Comment on this clonotype: Its antigen is as yet unknown.

This sequence was found in a woman aged 40 to 50 in good health. The chain employs TRBV6-5 and TRBJ2-3; the match to TRBD1 covers 7 bases. The specimen sequenced was blood. The CDR3 sequence: CANQPRGQEDTQYF. In nucleotides, the CDR3 is TGTGCCAACCAACCTAGGGGGCAAGAGGATACGCAGTATTTT.